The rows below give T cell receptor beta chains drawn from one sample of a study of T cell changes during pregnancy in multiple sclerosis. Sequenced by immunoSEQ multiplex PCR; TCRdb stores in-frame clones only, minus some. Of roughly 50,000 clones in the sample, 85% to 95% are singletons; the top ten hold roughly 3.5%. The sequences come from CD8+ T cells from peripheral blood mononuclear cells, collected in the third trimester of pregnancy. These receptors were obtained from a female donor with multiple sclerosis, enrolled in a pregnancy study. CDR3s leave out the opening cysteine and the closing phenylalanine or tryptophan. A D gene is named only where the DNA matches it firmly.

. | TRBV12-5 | ASGLVNGFPYEQY
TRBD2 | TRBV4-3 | ASSQDDGTSGYEQY
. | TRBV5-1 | ASSRPESKYEQY
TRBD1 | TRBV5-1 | ASRSETGLLDEQF
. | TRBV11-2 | ASSLPPVGSTGYEQY
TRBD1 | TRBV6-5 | ASIVSQGAGEQY
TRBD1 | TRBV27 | ASSLAAGTGSYEQY
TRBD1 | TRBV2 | ASIGQANTGELF
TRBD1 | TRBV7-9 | SLEGTGAITAYEQY
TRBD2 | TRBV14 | ASSQLGLEETQY
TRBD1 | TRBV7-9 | ASSYDRVGGNTEAF
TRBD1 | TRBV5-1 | ASSVGTDYNEQF
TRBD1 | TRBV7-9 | ASSFQGQNYGYT
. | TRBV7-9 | ASSSKGVWEQF
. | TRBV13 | ASSPTDSYYGYT
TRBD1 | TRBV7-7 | ATRGQGVLPKETQY
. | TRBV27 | ASSPYNQPQH
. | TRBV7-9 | ASSLASRDTQY
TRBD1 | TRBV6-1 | ASSFRTGGSYEQY
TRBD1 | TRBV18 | ASSLTGGEGNQPQH
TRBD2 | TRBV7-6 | ASSSTSGDNEQF